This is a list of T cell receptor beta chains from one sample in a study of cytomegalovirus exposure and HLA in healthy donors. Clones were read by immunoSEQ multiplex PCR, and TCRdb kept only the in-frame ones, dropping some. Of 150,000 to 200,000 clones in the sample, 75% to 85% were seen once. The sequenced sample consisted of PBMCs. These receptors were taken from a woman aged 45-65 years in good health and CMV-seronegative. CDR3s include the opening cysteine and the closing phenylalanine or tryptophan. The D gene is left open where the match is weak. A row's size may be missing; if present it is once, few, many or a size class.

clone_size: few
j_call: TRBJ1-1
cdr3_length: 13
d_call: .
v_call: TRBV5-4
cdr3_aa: CASSTGQNTEAFF
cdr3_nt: TGTGCCAGCAGCACCGGACAGAACACTGAAGCTTTCTTT

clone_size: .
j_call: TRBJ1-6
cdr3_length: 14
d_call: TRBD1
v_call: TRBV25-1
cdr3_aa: CASSGTGAQSPLHF
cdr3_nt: TGTGCCAGCAGTGGGACAGGGGCGCAGTCACCCCTCCACTTT

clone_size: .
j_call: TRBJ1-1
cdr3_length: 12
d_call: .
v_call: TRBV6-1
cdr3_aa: CASRYTGFEAFF
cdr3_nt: TGTGCCAGCAGATATACAGGGTTTGAAGCTTTCTTT

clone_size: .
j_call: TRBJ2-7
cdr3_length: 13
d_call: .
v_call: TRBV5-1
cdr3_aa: CASSRGGAYEQYF
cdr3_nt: TGCGCCAGCAGCCGAGGGGGGGCCTACGAGCAGTACTTC

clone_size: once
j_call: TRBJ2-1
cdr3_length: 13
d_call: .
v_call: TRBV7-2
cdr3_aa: CASSLKGVNEQFF
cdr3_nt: TGTGCCAGCAGCTTAAAGGGGGTGAATGAGCAGTTCTTC

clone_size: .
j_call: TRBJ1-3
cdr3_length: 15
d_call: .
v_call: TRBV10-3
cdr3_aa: CAIRGQGIPGNTIYF
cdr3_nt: TGTGCCATCAGAGGGCAGGGGATCCCTGGAAACACCATATATTTT

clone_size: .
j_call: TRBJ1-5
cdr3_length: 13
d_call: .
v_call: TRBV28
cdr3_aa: CASSLRTFQPQHF
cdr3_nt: TGTGCCAGCAGTTTACGGACATTCCAGCCCCAGCATTTT

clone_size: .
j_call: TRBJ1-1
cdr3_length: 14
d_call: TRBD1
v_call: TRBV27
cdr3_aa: CASRDRAMNTEAFF
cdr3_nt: TGTGCCAGCAGGGACAGGGCCATGAACACTGAAGCTTTCTTT

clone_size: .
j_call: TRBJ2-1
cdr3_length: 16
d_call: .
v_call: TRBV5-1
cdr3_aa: CASSFRMAGRYNEQFF
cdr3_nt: TGCGCCAGCAGCTTTCGGATGGCGGGACGCTACAATGAGCAGTTCTTC

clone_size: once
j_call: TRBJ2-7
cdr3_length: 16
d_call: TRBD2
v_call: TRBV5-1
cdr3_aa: CASSSTSGGARYEQYF
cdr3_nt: TGCGCCAGCAGCTCGACTAGCGGGGGGGCCAGATACGAGCAGTACTTC

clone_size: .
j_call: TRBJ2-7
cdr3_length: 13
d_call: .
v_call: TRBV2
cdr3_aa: CATQNGQLYEQYF
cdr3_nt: TGTGCCACCCAGAATGGGCAGCTTTACGAGCAGTACTTC

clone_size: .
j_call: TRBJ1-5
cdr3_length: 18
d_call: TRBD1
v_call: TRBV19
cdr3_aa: CASSITGQGRYSNQPQHF
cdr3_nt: TGTGCCAGTAGTATCACGGGACAGGGGAGGTATAGCAATCAGCCCCAGCATTTT

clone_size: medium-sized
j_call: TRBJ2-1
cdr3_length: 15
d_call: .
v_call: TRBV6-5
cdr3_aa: CASSRGPDPYNEQFF
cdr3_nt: TGTGCCAGCAGTCGCGGGCCTGACCCCTACAATGAGCAGTTCTTC

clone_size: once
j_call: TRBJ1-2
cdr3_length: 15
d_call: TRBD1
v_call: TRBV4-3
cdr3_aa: CASSQDRRDRVGYTF
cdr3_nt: TGCGCCAGCAGCCAAGACCGCCGGGACAGGGTTGGCTACACCTTC

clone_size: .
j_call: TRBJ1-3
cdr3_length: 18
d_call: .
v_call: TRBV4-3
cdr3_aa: CASSQLGGRGTSGNTIYF
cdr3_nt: TGCGCCAGCAGCCAATTGGGGGGGCGCGGTACATCTGGAAACACCATATATTTT

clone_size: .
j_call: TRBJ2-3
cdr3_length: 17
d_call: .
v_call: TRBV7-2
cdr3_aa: CASSLVGWEVGTDTQYF
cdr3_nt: TGTGCCAGCAGCTTAGTGGGGTGGGAGGTAGGCACAGATACGCAGTATTTT

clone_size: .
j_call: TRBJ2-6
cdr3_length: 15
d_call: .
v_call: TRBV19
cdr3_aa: CASSSQGTGANVLTF
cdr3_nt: TGTGCCAGTAGTTCACAGGGAACTGGGGCCAACGTCCTGACTTTC

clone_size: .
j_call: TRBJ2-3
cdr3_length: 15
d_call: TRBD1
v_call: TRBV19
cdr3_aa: CASSIGQGQTDTQYF
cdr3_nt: TGTGCCAGTAGTATTGGACAGGGACAGACAGATACGCAGTATTTT